This entry describes one TCR beta chain. Germline V gene lookup returns CDR1 MNHEY and CDR2 SVGEGT. V was shortened by 0 bases and J by 0 bases, with 18 bases between the two germline ends. The CDR3 contains 20 residues. This sample was taken from a study of T-cell memory formation after mild COVID-19. In the study overall: TCR clusters showed largely donor specificity.

Each CDR3 protein gets one entry after TCRdb re-called the 5' RACE reads with MiXCR. The sample holds about 360,000 distinct CDR3 sequences, roughly 14% seen once. This sequence was found in a man aged 18 to 30 who had mild COVID-19 (a few samples of this study predate the infection). Cell type and time point are not known. The sequencing input was PBMCs or a T cell subset sorted from them (not recorded which). The V call is TRBV6-2 or TRBV6-3, the J call TRBJ1-6; possibly TRBD1 for D (6 bases). The CDR3 loop reads CASSYSIGQGGSSYNSPLHF. The DNA for the CDR3 is TGTGCCAGCAGTTACTCGATTGGACAAGGGGGAAGCTCCTATAATTCACCCCTCCACTTT.